The source of this T cell receptor beta chain is a study of blood T cell repertoires in COVID-19. Study-wide context: T cells, B-cell-depleted T cells, or PBMCs provided the cDNA or gDNA that served as material.

The CDR3 has 14 residues. Trimming took 10 bases from V and 4 from J; bases not matched to a gene: 7. Germline values: CDR1 KGHSH, CDR2 LQKENI. In the authors' methods: Amplification from reference gene primers served as the basis for estimated nucleated cell counts. The table came from immunoSEQ multiplex PCR; TCRdb's copy has only in-frame clones and leaves some out. V, J and clone size are those of that table, while D and trimming were read from the DNA. The sample shows fewer than 200,000 clones, 88% of them seen only once. This clonotype was obtained from a man aged 35 to 55 with active or convalescent COVID-19. The chain carries TRBV18 and TRBJ2-1; 10 bases line up with TRBD1. The sequencing input was peripheral blood. Here the CDR3 reads CATTGTGAYNEQFF. In DNA, the CDR3 is TGTGCCACCACCGGGACAGGGGCTTACAATGAGCAGTTCTTC.